A single sample is the source of the 20 T cell receptor beta chains below, sequenced in a study of Tregs in tolerant kidney transplant recipients. Method: immunoSEQ multiplex PCR; TCRdb's copy keeps in-frame clones and lacks some. The sample lists about 69,000 clones; 70% to 90% were seen once. Sample: CD4+ T cells from blood, taken before the transplant. These receptors all come from a human donor who received a combined kidney and bone marrow transplant.

CDR3 protein: CASSIVPGNSNPEAFF. CDR3 DNA sequence: TGTGCCAGTAGTATAGTCCCAGGGAATAGTAACCCTGAAGCTTTCTTT. The chain combines TRBV19 with TRBJ1-1; a possible D gene is TRBD1 (5 bases). The CDR3 runs to 16 residues. The V end was cut by 1 base, the J end by 6 bases, with 18 bases between. The germline V gene has CDR1 LNHDA and CDR2 SQIVND (reference sequence).

This clone was picked up one time. J is TRBJ2-1 and V is TRBV5-4; 7 bases are shared with TRBD2. Germline CDR1 is SGHNT and CDR2 is YYREEE (reference sequence). Trimming at V came to 0 bases and at J to 3 bases, leaving 6 bases not matched to a gene. The CDR3 runs to 16 residues. The CDR3, as DNA: TGTGCCAGCAGCTTGGGGCGGGAGAGGGGCTACAATGAGCAGTTCTTC. Protein product: CASSLGRERGYNEQFF.

This chain links TRBV15 with TRBJ1-3; TRBD1 might be the D (5 bases). This CDR3 spans 16 amino acids. The V end lost 1 base, the J end lost 0 bases, and 10 bases lay between the germline ends. Germline V gives CDR1 LNHNV, CDR2 YYDKDF (reference sequence). CDR3: CATSRGGLSSGNTIYF. The CDR3 region has the DNA TGTGCCACCAGCAGAGGGGGACTGAGCTCTGGAAACACCATATATTTT. Full variable domain (missing parts from reference TRBV15 and TRBJ1-3): DAMVIQNPRYQVTQFGKPVTLSCSQTLNHNVMYWYQQKSSQAPKLLFHYYDKDFNNEADTPDNFQSRRPNTSFCFLDIRSPGLGDTAMYLCATSRGGLSSGNTIYFGEGSWLTVV.

This clone was counted between two and nine times. The gene calls are TRBV28 and TRBJ2-7, with a weak D call TRBD1 (6 bases). Germline CDR1 MDHEN, CDR2 SYDVKM. Between the trimmed V and J ends, which lost 1 base and 3 bases, there was a span of 16 bases. The CDR3 has 16 amino acids. CDR3 in amino acids: CASSLSTHRDHYEQYF. As DNA, the CDR3 is TGTGCCAGCAGTTTATCCACTCACAGGGACCACTACGAGCAGTACTTC.

J is TRBJ2-3 and V is TRBV29-1; 7 bases agree with TRBD1. Germline assignment: CDR1 SQVTM and CDR2 ANQGSEA. This CDR3 has 14 residues. The junction had 12 bases not matched to a gene; V was cut back by 7 bases and J by 5 bases. CDR3 in DNA: TGCAGCGCAACAGGGGTCGGGACAAGAGATACGCAGTATTTT. Translating it yields CSATGVGTRDTQYF.

DNA of the CDR3: TGTGCCAGCAGTTACTCTCAAGGACAGGGTTATGGCTACACCTTC. As protein: CASSYSQGQGYGYTF. The chain combines TRBV6-5 with TRBJ1-2; TRBD1 agrees at 8 bases. V was pared by 0 bases and J by 5 bases, with 5 bases of the junction left unmatched. Germline values: CDR1 MNHEY, CDR2 SVGAGI. There are 15 residues in the CDR3.

This chain links TRBV5-1 with TRBJ2-1; D call uncertain. The CDR3 sequence is 11 residues long. V was shortened by 0 bases and J by 7 bases, with 2 bases between the two germline ends. Germline CDR1 reads SGHRS; CDR2 reads YFSETQ. As DNA, the CDR3 is TGCGCCAGCAGCTTGGCTAATGAGCAGTTCTTC. Its translation is CASSLANEQFF.

This clone was detected a few times. The rearrangement joins TRBV5-1 to TRBJ2-7; 8 positions match TRBD1. CDR1 and CDR2 from the germline V gene are SGHRS and YFSETQ. V was clipped by 0 bases and J by 5 bases; unmatched bases: 7. The CDR3 is made up of 15 amino acids. In DNA, the CDR3 is TGCGCCAGCAGCTTGGAGGGCAGGGGGCTCCACGAGCAGTACTTC. Residues: CASSLEGRGLHEQYF.

V usage is TRBV29-1 and J usage is TRBJ2-7; the D gene is possibly TRBD1 (6 bases). Trimming left V 4 bases short and J 4 bases short, with 14 bases between. This CDR3 has 13 residues. The germline gives CDR1 SQVTM, CDR2 ANQGSEA. CDR3 sequence reads: CSVVGQQTYEQYF. The CDR3 DNA follows: TGCAGCGTTGTCGGACAGCAAACTTACGAGCAGTACTTC.

The V gene is TRBV2, the J gene TRBJ2-7, with D unclear. The germline V and J ends were trimmed by 1 base and 4 bases, with 11 bases remaining between them. The CDR3 is made up of 14 amino acids. CDR1 and CDR2 from the germline V gene are SNHLY and FYNNEI. The CDR3, as DNA: TGTGCCAGCAGTGAAGTAACAGCCCAGTACGAGCAGTACTTC. Translated, it gives CASSEVTAQYEQYF.

The chain combines TRBV9 with TRBJ2-6, with 10 bases that match TRBD1. The J segment lost 4 bases and the V segment lost 0 bases, leaving 13 bases of the junction unmatched. The CDR3 spans 20 residues. Germline values: CDR1 SGDLS, CDR2 YYNGEE. CDR3 sequence: CASSVALGGQGSGGANVLTF. CDR3 DNA: TGTGCCAGCAGCGTAGCCTTAGGGGGACAGGGGTCGGGAGGGGCCAACGTCCTGACTTTC.

The V and J genes are TRBV6-1 and TRBJ1-2; 8 bases agree with TRBD1. Trimming took 2 bases from V and 3 from J; bases not matched to a gene: 11. CDR1 and CDR2 from the germline V gene are MNHNS and SASEGT. There are 17 residues in the CDR3. The CDR3 sequence is CASSENLRQGPYYGYTF. The CDR3 coding sequence is TGTGCCAGCAGTGAAAACCTGAGACAGGGGCCATACTATGGCTACACCTTC.

V is TRBV19 and J is TRBJ2-3, with 8 positions matching TRBD2. Germline CDR1 LNHDA, CDR2 SQIVND (reference sequence). V lost 4 bases and J lost 7; bases outside the gene matches: 7. The CDR3 is made up of 14 amino acids. CDR3 loop: CASSTGTSSYTQYF. CDR3 nucleotide sequence: TGTGCCAGTAGTACCGGGACTAGTTCTTATACGCAGTATTTT. Complete variable domain (other parts from reference TRBV19 and TRBJ2-3): DGGITQSPKYLFRKEGQNVTLSCEQNLNHDAMYWYRQDPGQGLRLIYYSQIVNDFQKGDIAEGYSVSREKKESFPLTVTSAQKNPTAFYLCASSTGTSSYTQYFGPGTRLTVL.

This chain links TRBV7-2 with TRBJ1-4; D is ambiguous. This CDR3 spans 14 amino acids. The germline CDR1 and CDR2 sequences are SGHTA and FQGNSA. V was shortened by 5 bases and J by 0 bases, with 7 bases between the two germline ends. DNA of the CDR3: TGTGCCAGCAGCCCAGGCGCAACTAATGAAAAACTGTTTTTT. This encodes CASSPGATNEKLFF.

The chain joins TRBV5-1 to TRBJ1-2; TRBD1 matches 9 bases. J gave up 8 bases and V 0 bases, and 8 bases lay outside the gene matches. This CDR3 is 15 amino acids long. Germline V gives CDR1 SGHRS, CDR2 YFSETQ. The CDR3 reads CASSLETGGRTGYTF. The CDR3 DNA is TGCGCCAGCAGCTTGGAAACAGGGGGCCGGACGGGCTACACCTTC.

This rearrangement joins TRBV10-3 to TRBJ1-2, with 7 bases fitting TRBD1. Per the germline V gene, CDR1 is ENHRY and CDR2 is SYGVKD. V lost 1 base and J lost 5; bases outside the gene matches: 10. The CDR3 consists of 16 residues. The CDR3 nucleotides read TGTGCCATCAGTGAGTTGGGGACAGTTGCGGTTTATGGCTACACCTTC. Translated, it gives CAISELGTVAVYGYTF.

The CDR3, as DNA: TGCGCCAGCAGGGGGGGACTAGCGGGAGTCTACGAGCAGTACTTC. Translation: CASRGGLAGVYEQYF. The genes are TRBV10-2 and TRBJ2-7, with 14 bases aligning to TRBD2. CDR3 length: 15 residues. V trimming: 6 bases; J trimming: 3 bases; junction bases outside the gene matches: 4. Germline lookup yields CDR1 WSHSY and CDR2 SAAADI.

V is TRBV29-1 and J is TRBJ1-2; possible D gene TRBD1, 6 bases. Trimming took off 6 bases at V and 3 bases at J, with 14 bases between the two ends. The CDR3 has 13 residues. Per germline, CDR1 SQVTM and CDR2 ANQGSEA. The CDR3 region is CSVQVGGDYGYTF. DNA for the CDR3: TGCAGCGTCCAGGTAGGGGGTGACTATGGCTACACCTTC. Looking up the rest from reference TRBV29-1 and TRBJ1-2 gives the full variable domain: SAVISQKPSRDICQRGTSLTIQCQVDSQVTMMFWYRQQPGQSLTLIATANQGSEATYESGFVIDKFPISRPNLTFSTLTVSNMSPEDSSIYLCSVQVGGDYGYTFGSGTRLTVV.

The J gene is TRBJ2-1, the V gene TRBV4-2, with D perhaps TRBD2 (6 bases). This CDR3 region has 15 residues. CDR1 is LGHNA, CDR2 YNFKEQ, per germline. V was trimmed by 1 base and J by 1 base, leaving 8 bases between them. CDR3 region: CASSQGGMSYNEQFF. CDR3 nucleotides: TGTGCCAGCAGCCAAGGCGGGATGTCCTACAATGAGCAGTTCTTC.

This chain links TRBV29-1 with TRBJ2-1; 10 bases line up with TRBD2. Germline lookup yields CDR1 SQVTM and CDR2 ANQGSEA. Germline trimming cut 4 bases from V and 7 bases from J; bases unmatched to any gene: 10. This CDR3 contains 15 residues. The CDR3 loop is CSVGASGSVWNEQFF. CDR3 DNA sequence: TGCAGCGTTGGCGCTAGCGGGAGTGTTTGGAATGAGCAGTTCTTC.